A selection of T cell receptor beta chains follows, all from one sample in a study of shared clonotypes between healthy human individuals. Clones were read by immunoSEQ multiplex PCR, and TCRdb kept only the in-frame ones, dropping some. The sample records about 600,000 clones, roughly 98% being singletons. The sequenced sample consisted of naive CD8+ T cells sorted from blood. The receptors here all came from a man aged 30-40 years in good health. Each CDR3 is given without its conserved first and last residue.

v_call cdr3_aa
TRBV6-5 ASSLGPLLT
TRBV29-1 SVRGQGETEAF
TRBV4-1 ASSQMNFYEQY
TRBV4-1 ASSLRVAGVAETQY
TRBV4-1 ASSQDPIGLGGPGEKLF
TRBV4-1 ASSQLAGGSYEQY
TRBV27 ACRQGNQPQH
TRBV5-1 ASSLRDMNTEAF
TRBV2 ASRDARLAGQPYEQY
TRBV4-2 ASSQDKWESETQY
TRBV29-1 SVELLEQF
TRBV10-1 ASSDTGAGTDTQY
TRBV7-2 ASSQGTYEQY
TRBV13 ASSIRDRNYEQY
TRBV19 ASSIGPRYEQY
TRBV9 ASSVSGDYEQY
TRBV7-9 ASSLGAGGVNEQF
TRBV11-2 ASSSLRTSGYYEQY
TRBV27 ASTKRSSYNEQF
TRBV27 ASSLSPGRHEKLF
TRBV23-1 ASSPDHCCYEQF
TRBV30 AWTPGYTPYEQY
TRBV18 ASSPVGSGEPQH
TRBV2 ASTTTKLYGYT
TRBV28 ASSRGTRAGGASDTQY
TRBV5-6 ASSPRGYYNEQF
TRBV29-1 SVEDLGLADQETQY
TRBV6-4 ASSGRPIDEQY